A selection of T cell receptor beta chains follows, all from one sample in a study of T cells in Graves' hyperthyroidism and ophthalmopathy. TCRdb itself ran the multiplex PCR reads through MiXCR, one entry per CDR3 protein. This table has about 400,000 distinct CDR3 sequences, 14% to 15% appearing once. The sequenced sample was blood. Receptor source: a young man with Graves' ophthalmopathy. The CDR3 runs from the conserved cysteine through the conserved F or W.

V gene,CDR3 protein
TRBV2,CASTRLAGGWDTGELFF
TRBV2,CASEGRGDQPQHF
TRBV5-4,CASSANFVQETQYF
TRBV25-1,CASSGRITDTQYF
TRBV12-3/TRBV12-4,CATISLPKNIQYF
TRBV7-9,CASSLVARAGPITYNEQFF
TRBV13,CASRISALENQAFF
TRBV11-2,CASSLPSGRPEQYF
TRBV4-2,CASSQVVAGAGIETQYF
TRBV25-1,CASTNRDDSPLHF
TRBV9,CASSPQGAANTEAFF
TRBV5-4,CASSSRPNTEAFF
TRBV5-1,CASSLDSQNTDTQYF
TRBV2,CASIEGKGGGEQFF
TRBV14,CASSQAPGSAYGYTF
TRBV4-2,CASSRWPRHRTGDTQYF
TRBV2,CASSAAGVRSPLHF
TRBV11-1,CASSPAMGGLNEKLFF
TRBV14,CASSQDYRAYQETQYF
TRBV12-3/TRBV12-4,CASSSGLASYNEQFF
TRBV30,CAWSKLGEKREQYF
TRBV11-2,CASSLEVRYPVPETQYF
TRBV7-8,CASSLAFGREGYNEQFF
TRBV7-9,CASSLTGRNEQYF
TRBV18,CASSPKTREKLFF
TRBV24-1,CATSDPGLAGYSEQFF
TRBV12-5,CASGPPQAGTEAFF
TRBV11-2,CASSLGTPDTDTQYF
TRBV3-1,CASSLETGAIGTQYF
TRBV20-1,CSARLRDRGFYGYTF
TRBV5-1,CASSPRGGNYGYTF
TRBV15,CATYRSRGLAEAFF
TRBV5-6,CASRRRGQSYEQYF
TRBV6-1,CASSWPEAGAPYEQYF
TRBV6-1,CASVPVSREIGETQYF
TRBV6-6,CASSYGTGRETQYF
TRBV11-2,CASSLVGYEQYF
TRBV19,CASSIQRADYEQYF
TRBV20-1,CSAGPAGGSHEQYF
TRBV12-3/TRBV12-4,CASSVGPSAGELFF
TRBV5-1,CASSFDPTYEQYF
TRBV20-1,CSARPDRDIGYTF
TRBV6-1,CASSERRQHEAFF
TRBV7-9,CASSSGTGTRGTEAFF
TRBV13,CASSLGVRMNTEAFF
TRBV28,CATSTYRAGNTIYF
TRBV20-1,CSAMGRGEKLFF
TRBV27,CASSRGPQSHEQYF
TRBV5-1,CASSPAAADNEQFF
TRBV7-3,CASASGTGTAGELFF
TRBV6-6,CASSYSDPGQPQHF
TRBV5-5,CASSPLRDTLYGYTF
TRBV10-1,CASSEAGGNTEAFF
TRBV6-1,CASSEAGESYEQFF
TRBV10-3,CAISESQLGLGHTDTQYF